The T cell receptor (beta chain) described here comes from a study of STAT3 mutations in large granular lymphocyte leukemia. Here immunoSEQ multiplex PCR was the method, and the copy in TCRdb shows in-frame clones only, minus some. The table lists around 1,800 clones, 62% of them singletons. CDR1 and CDR2 (germline): MNHNY, SVGAGI (reference sequence). This CDR3 contains 13 residues. V was clipped by 9 bases and J by 1 base, with 12 bases between them. Study observations and caveats: Every T-cell large granular lymphocyte leukemia patient had at least one immunodominant TCR beta clonotype. After therapy, about 30% of the 18 patients switched clonotypes, all new clones STAT3 wild type.

As concerns this clone: Its antigen is unknown.

The TCR comes from a man between 60 and 70 years old with T-cell large granular lymphocyte leukemia. Some clones in this sample may be carry-over from other donors' samples. Sequencing was done on a sample of peripheral blood mononuclear cells. This chain connects TRBV6-6 to TRBJ1-1; D is possibly TRBD1 (5 bases). The CDR3 region is CASKRGANTEAFF. The CDR3 nucleotides are TGTGCCAGTAAAAGGGGAGCGAACACTGAAGCTTTCTTT.